This TCR beta chain appears in the sequencing data of a study of graft-versus-host responses after intestinal transplantation. Turning to the study itself: Each patient got anti-thymocyte globulin induction, then tacrolimus and steroids for around three years.

TCRdb keeps only in-frame clones here, not all; method: immunoSEQ multiplex PCR. Of over 85,000 clones in the sample, about 93% were seen once. On this clone: Its target is unknown.

The CDR3 totals 14 residues. Germline V CDR1 and CDR2: LNHDA, SQIVND (reference sequence). With 6 bases removed from V and 3 bases from J, the gap between germline ends came to 14 bases. General study results and limits: Researchers found GvH clones in recipient marrow, and some showed up first in ileum or blood. Allografts of one patient group, those with graft-donor T cell macrochimerism, had high graft-versus-host to host-versus-graft clonal ratios.

This receptor was obtained from a human donor who received an intestinal transplant. The sample in question was unstimulated CD8+ T cells sorted from spleen or lymph node cells, obtained before intestinal transplant. The chain is built from TRBV19 and TRBJ1-2; no clear D. The DNA of the CDR3 is TGTGCCAGTAGCCCCGACGGAGCCTACTATGGCTACACCTTC. Encoded protein: CASSPDGAYYGYTF.